This T cell receptor (beta chain) was identified in a study of cytomegalovirus exposure and HLA in healthy donors. The PCR used 60 Vbeta and 13 Jbeta primers. Sequencing was performed with immunoSEQ multiplex PCR; in TCRdb, only in-frame clones are kept and a portion is missing. This sample has 120,000 to 150,000 clones; approximately 70% occur once, and the top ten carry approximately 1.8%. Study-wide results and caveats: Another analysis was done later, and it associated roughly 15,000 TCR beta sequences with HLA alleles at 0.05 false discovery rate.

The V end lost 4 bases, the J end lost 1 base, and 9 bases lay between the germline ends. The CDR3 has 14 amino acids. Germline CDR1 reads MDHEN; CDR2 reads SYDVKM. The sample holds a few counts of this clone. Its antigen is unknown. The source is a woman in her twenties or thirties in good health and CMV-seronegative. Material: PBMCs. V gene TRBV28 combines with J gene TRBJ2-3; possibly TRBD2 for D (5 bases). CDR3 sequence: CASSSRGGTDTQYF. CDR3 DNA sequence: TGTGCCAGCAGTTCCCGGGGAGGCACAGATACGCAGTATTTT.